This is a list of T cell receptor beta chains from one sample in a study of blood T cell repertoires in COVID-19. The protocol was immunoSEQ multiplex PCR, while the TCRdb copy is restricted to in-frame clones and leaves out a portion. The profile shows about 81,000 clones, roughly 90% of them singletons. The sequenced sample was PBMCs or T cells enriched from blood (not recorded which). These receptors were collected from a woman aged 45-65 years with acute COVID-19. The CDR3 runs from the conserved cysteine through the conserved F or W. The D gene is left open where the match is weak. Clone size appears in some rows only: once, few, many, or a class for an expanded clone.

CDR3aa: CATLTGATQYF
CDR3nt: TGTGCCACGTTGACAGGGGCTACGCAGTATTTT
v_gene: TRBV19
d_gene: TRBD1
j_gene: TRBJ2-3
abundance: .

CDR3aa: CAWTNNYGYTF
CDR3nt: TGTGCCTGGACAAATAACTATGGCTACACCTTC
v_gene: TRBV30
d_gene: .
j_gene: TRBJ1-2
abundance: .

CDR3aa: CASSPWPGDNEQFF
CDR3nt: TGTGCCAGCAGCCCGTGGCCGGGGGACAATGAGCAGTTCTTC
v_gene: TRBV13
d_gene: .
j_gene: TRBJ2-1
abundance: .

CDR3aa: CASSPGQGHNYYGYTF
CDR3nt: TGTGCCAGCAGTCCGGGACAGGGTCATAATTACTATGGCTACACCTTC
v_gene: TRBV2
d_gene: TRBD1
j_gene: TRBJ1-2
abundance: .

CDR3aa: CASSIRGGRRTDTQYF
CDR3nt: TGTGCCAGTAGTATACGGGGAGGGCGGCGCACAGATACGCAGTATTTT
v_gene: TRBV19
d_gene: TRBD2
j_gene: TRBJ2-3
abundance: .

CDR3aa: CASSPGRRLEQYF
CDR3nt: TGTGCCAGCTCACCTGGCCGGAGGCTCGAGCAGTACTTC
v_gene: TRBV18
d_gene: .
j_gene: TRBJ2-7
abundance: .

CDR3aa: CASSFTQGDGTGELFF
CDR3nt: TGTGCCAGCAGCTTCACACAGGGAGATGGAACCGGGGAGCTGTTTTTT
v_gene: TRBV9
d_gene: .
j_gene: TRBJ2-2
abundance: .

CDR3aa: CASSLVPGYNEQFF
CDR3nt: TGCGCCAGCAGCTTGGTTCCGGGCTACAATGAGCAGTTCTTC
v_gene: TRBV5-1
d_gene: .
j_gene: TRBJ2-1
abundance: few

CDR3aa: CASSPSLANTGELFF
CDR3nt: TGTGCCAGCAGCCCTAGTTTAGCGAACACCGGGGAGCTGTTTTTT
v_gene: TRBV9
d_gene: .
j_gene: TRBJ2-2
abundance: .

CDR3aa: CSASSLAEADTQYF
CDR3nt: TGCAGTGCTAGTAGCTTAGCGGAGGCAGATACGCAGTATTTT
v_gene: TRBV20-1
d_gene: .
j_gene: TRBJ2-3
abundance: .

CDR3aa: CASSSPIGHEQFF
CDR3nt: TGTGCCAGCAGCTCCCCGATTGGCCATGAGCAGTTCTTC
v_gene: TRBV7-3
d_gene: .
j_gene: TRBJ2-1
abundance: .

CDR3aa: CASSQAASEVYEQYF
CDR3nt: TGTGCCAGCAGCCAAGCGGCTAGCGAGGTCTACGAGCAGTACTTC
v_gene: TRBV3-1/TRBV3-2
d_gene: .
j_gene: TRBJ2-7
abundance: .

CDR3aa: CASSLVGGVGSYEQYF
CDR3nt: TGTGCCAGCAGCTTAGTAGGAGGAGTAGGCTCCTACGAGCAGTACTTC
v_gene: TRBV7-6
d_gene: .
j_gene: TRBJ2-7
abundance: .

CDR3aa: CASRPAYSYNEQFF
CDR3nt: TGTGCCAGTAGGCCAGCGTATTCCTACAATGAGCAGTTCTTC
v_gene: TRBV19
d_gene: .
j_gene: TRBJ2-1
abundance: .

CDR3aa: CASSPRPPGQNLYEQYF
CDR3nt: TGTGCCAGCTCACCGAGACCCCCGGGTCAGAACCTTTACGAGCAGTACTTC
v_gene: TRBV18
d_gene: .
j_gene: TRBJ2-7
abundance: .

CDR3aa: CASSGGQLTPYGYTF
CDR3nt: TGCGCCAGCAGCGGGGGACAGCTCACCCCCTATGGCTACACCTTC
v_gene: TRBV5-1
d_gene: TRBD1
j_gene: TRBJ1-2
abundance: .